The source of this T cell receptor (beta chain) is a study of early T cells in non-severe SARS-CoV-2 infection. Study results and caveats: VDJdb-based annotation leaned toward anti-spike CD8 responses and missed private and CD4 specificities.

Attachment of unique molecular identifiers was made to individual cDNA molecules. One entry per CDR3 protein, called by TCRdb with MiXCR from the 5' RACE reads. The data contain about 70,000 distinct CDR3 sequences, less than 15% of them singletons. The CDR3 covers 16 residues. The V end was cut by 2 bases, the J end by 0 bases, with 11 bases between. Germline CDR1 and CDR2: SGHVS and FNYEAQ. This clonotype has at least ten counts. Its target is unknown. V usage is TRBV7-6 and J usage is TRBJ2-1, with unresolved D. The source was whole blood, collected at baseline. The TCR originated in an adult who was a healthcare worker with PCR-confirmed SARS-CoV-2 infection or an uninfected control (not recorded which). The donor label of this sample is uncertain. CDR3 loop: CASSLTPRISYNEQFF. CDR3 DNA sequence: TGTGCCAGCAGCTTAACCCCGCGCATCTCCTACAATGAGCAGTTCTTC.